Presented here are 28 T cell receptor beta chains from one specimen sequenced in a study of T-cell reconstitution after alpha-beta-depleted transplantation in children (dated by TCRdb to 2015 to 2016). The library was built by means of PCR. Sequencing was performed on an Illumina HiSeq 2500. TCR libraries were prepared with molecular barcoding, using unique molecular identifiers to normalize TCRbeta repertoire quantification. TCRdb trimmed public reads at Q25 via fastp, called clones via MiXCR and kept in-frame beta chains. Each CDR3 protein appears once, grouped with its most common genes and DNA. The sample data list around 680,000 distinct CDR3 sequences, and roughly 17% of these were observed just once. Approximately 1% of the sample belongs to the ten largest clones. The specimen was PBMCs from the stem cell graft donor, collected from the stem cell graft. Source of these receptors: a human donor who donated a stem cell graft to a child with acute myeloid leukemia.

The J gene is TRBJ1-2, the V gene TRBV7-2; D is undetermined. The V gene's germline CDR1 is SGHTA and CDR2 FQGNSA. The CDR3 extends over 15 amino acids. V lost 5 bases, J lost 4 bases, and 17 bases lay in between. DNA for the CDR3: TGTGCCAGCAGCAAGTACCGGACCGACGTCTATGGCTACACCTTC. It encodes CASSKYRTDVYGYTF.

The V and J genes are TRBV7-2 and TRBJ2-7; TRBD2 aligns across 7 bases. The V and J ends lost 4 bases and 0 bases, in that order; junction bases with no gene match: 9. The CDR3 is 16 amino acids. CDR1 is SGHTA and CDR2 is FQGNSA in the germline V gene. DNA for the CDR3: TGTGCCAGCAGCTCCCCAGGGCTAGCGGACTCCTACGAGCAGTACTTC. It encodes CASSSPGLADSYEQYF.

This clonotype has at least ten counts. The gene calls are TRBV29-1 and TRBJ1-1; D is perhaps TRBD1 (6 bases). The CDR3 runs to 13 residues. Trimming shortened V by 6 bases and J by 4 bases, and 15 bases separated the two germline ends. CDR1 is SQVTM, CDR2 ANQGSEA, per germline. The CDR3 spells CSVLRGEGTEAFF. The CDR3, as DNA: TGCAGCGTCTTGAGGGGGGAGGGCACTGAAGCTTTCTTT.

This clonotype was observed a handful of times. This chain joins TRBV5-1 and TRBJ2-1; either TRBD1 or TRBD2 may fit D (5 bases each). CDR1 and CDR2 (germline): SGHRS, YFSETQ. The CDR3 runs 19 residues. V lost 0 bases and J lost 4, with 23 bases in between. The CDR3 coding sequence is TGCGCCAGCAGCTTGGGAACCCGAGGCCCAGAGGGGTTATACAATGAGCAGTTCTTC. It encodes CASSLGTRGPEGLYNEQFF.

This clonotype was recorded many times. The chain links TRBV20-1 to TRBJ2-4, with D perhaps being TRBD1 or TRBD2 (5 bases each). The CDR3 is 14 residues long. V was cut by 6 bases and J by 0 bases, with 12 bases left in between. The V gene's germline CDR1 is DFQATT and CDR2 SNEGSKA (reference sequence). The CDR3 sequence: CSAPGLIAKNIQYF. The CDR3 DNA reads TGCAGTGCCCCGGGGCTCATAGCCAAAAACATTCAGTACTTC.

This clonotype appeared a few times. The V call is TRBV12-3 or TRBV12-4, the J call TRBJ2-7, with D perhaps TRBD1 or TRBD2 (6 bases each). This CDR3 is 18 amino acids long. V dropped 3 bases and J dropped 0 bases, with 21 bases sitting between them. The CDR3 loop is CASSFGGKQGRFSYEQYF. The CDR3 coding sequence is TGTGCCAGCAGTTTTGGAGGGAAACAGGGCAGATTCTCCTACGAGCAGTACTTC.

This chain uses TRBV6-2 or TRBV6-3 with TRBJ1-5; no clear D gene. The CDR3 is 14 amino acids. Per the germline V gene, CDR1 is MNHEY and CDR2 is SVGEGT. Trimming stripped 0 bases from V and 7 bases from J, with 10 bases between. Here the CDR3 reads CASSYSARRQPQHF. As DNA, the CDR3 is TGTGCCAGCAGTTACTCCGCGCGCCGACAGCCCCAGCATTTT.

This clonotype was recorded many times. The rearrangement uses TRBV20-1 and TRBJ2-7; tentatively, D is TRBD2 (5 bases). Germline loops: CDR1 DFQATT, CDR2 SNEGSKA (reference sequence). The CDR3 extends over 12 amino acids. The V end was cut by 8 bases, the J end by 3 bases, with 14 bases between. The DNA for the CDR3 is TGCAGTCCTCGGTCGAGGGACTACGAGCAGTACTTC. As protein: CSPRSRDYEQYF.

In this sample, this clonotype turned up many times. CDR3 loop: CASSSLPPLAGGADTQYF. The CDR3 DNA is TGTGCCAGCAGCTCCCTCCCCCCCCTAGCGGGGGGCGCAGATACGCAGTATTTT. This sequence joins TRBV11-2 and TRBJ2-3; 11 bases fit TRBD2. The CDR3 runs to 18 residues. Germline CDR1 is SGHAT and CDR2 is FQNNGV. With V trimmed by 4 bases and J by 4 bases, 13 bases remained unmatched.

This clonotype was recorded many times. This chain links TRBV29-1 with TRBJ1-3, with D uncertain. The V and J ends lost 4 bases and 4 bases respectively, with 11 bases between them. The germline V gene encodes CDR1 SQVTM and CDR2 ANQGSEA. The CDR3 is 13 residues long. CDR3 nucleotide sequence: TGCAGCGTTGTGAGCGGGCTGGGAAACACCATATATTTT. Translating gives CSVVSGLGNTIYF.

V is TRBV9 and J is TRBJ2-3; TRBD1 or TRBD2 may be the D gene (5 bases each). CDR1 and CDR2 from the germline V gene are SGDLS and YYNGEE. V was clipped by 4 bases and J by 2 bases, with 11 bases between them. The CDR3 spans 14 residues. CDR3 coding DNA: TGTGCCAGCAGCCCGGGACGGCACACAGATACGCAGTATTTT. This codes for CASSPGRHTDTQYF.

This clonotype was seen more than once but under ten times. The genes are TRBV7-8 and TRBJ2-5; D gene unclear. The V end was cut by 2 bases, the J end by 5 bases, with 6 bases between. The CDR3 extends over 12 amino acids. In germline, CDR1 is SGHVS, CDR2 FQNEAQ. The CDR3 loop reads CASSLKFETQYF. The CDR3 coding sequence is TGTGCCAGCAGCTTAAAGTTTGAGACCCAGTACTTC.

In DNA form, the CDR3 reads TGTGCCATCAGCGACTGGACGGCCTCGAGCACAGATACGCAGTATTTT. It encodes CAISDWTASSTDTQYF. The chain couples TRBV10-3 to TRBJ2-3; D gene ambiguous. Trimming stripped 6 bases from V and 0 bases from J, with 16 bases between. The V gene's germline CDR1 is ENHRY and CDR2 SYGVKD. This CDR3 comprises 16 residues.

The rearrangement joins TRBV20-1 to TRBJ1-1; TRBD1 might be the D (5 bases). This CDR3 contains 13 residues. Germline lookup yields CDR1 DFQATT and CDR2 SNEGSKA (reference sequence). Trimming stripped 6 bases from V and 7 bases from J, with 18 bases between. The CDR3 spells CSAPRGGLNEAFF. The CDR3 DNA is TGCAGTGCCCCCCGGGGGGGATTGAATGAAGCTTTCTTT.

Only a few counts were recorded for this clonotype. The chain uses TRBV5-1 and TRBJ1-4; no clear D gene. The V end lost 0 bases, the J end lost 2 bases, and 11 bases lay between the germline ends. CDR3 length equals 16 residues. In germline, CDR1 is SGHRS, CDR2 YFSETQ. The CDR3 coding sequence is TGCGCCAGCAGCTTGGATACTGGAGGGACTAATGAAAAACTGTTTTTT. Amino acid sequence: CASSLDTGGTNEKLFF.

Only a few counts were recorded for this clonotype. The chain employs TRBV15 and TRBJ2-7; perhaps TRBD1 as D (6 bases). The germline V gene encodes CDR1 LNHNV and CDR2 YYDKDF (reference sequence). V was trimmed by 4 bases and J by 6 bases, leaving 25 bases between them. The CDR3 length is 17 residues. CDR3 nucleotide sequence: TGTGCCACCAGCATCTCCTATCCTGGGCAGGGGTTGGGCGAGCAGTACTTC. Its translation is CATSISYPGQGLGEQYF.

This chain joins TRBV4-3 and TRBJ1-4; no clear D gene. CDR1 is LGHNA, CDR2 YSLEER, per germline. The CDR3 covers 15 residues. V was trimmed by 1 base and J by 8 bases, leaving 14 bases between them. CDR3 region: CASSQAASSNEKLFF. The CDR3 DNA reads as TGCGCCAGCAGCCAAGCGGCCAGCTCCAACGAAAAACTGTTTTTT.

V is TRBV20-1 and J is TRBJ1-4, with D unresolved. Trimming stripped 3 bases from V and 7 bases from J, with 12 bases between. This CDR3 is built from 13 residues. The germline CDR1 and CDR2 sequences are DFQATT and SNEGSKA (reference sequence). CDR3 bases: TGCAGTGCTAGTCCAGACCCATTTGAAAAACTGTTTTTT. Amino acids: CSASPDPFEKLFF.

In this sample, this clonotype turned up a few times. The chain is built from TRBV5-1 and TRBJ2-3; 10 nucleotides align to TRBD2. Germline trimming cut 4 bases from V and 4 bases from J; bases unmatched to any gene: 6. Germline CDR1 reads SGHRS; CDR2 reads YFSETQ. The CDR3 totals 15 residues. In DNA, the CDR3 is TGCGCCAGCAGCATAGCGGGGGGCACGGCAGATACGCAGTATTTT. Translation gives CASSIAGGTADTQYF.

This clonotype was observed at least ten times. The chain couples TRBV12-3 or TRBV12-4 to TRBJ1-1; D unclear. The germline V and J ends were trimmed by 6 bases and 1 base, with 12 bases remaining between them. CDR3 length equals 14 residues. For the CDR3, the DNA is TGTGCCAGCAGGGATGACGGTTCGAACACTGAAGCTTTCTTT. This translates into CASRDDGSNTEAFF.

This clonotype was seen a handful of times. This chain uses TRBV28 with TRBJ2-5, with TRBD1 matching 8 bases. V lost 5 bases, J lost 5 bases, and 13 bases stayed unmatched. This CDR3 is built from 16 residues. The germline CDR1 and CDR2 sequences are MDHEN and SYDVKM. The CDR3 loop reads CASSQIINRGRETQYF. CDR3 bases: TGTGCCAGCAGTCAGATCATTAACAGGGGGAGGGAGACCCAGTACTTC.

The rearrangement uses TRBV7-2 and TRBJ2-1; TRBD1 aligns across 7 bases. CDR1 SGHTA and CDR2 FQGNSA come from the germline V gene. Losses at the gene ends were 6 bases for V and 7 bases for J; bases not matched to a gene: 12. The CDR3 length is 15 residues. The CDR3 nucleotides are TGTGCCAGCAGACAAGGACAGGAGAGATTTAATGAGCAGTTCTTC. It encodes CASRQGQERFNEQFF.

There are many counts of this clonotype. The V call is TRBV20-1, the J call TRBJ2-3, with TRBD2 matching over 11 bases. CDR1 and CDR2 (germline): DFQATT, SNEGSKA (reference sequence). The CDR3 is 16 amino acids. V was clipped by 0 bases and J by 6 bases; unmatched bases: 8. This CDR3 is CSARDPASGGSDTQYF. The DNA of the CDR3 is TGCAGTGCTAGAGATCCGGCTAGCGGGGGGTCCGATACGCAGTATTTT.

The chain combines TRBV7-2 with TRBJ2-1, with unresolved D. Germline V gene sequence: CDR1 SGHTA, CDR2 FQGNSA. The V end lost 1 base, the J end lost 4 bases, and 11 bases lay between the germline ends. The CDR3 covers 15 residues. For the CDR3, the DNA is TGTGCCAGCAGCTTAGAAGTCTATCCATACAATGAGCAGTTCTTC. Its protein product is CASSLEVYPYNEQFF.

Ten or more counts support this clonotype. The CDR3 here is CSARRGIDNSPLHF. CDR3 bases: TGCAGTGCTAGACGGGGGATCGATAATTCACCCCTCCACTTT. The chain couples TRBV20-1 to TRBJ1-6, with TRBD1 as a possible D gene (5 bases). Germline V lookup: CDR1 DFQATT, CDR2 SNEGSKA (reference sequence). V dropped 2 bases and J dropped 5 bases, with 10 bases sitting between them. The CDR3 loop spans 14 amino acids.

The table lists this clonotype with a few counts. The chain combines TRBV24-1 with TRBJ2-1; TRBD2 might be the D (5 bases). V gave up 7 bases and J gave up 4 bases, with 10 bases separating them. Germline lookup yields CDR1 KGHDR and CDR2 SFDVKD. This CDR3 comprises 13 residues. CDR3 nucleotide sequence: TGTGCCACCAGATCCGGGGATTACAATGAGCAGTTCTTC. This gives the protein CATRSGDYNEQFF.

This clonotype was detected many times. For the CDR3, the DNA is TGTGCCAGCAGTTACACGACAGGAAAAAGGGAGACCCAGTACTTC. Translating it yields CASSYTTGKRETQYF. The chain combines TRBV6-5 with TRBJ2-5; D may be TRBD1 (6 bases). Germline assignment: CDR1 MNHEY and CDR2 SVGAGI. CDR3 length: 15 amino acids. Trimming took off 2 bases at V and 5 bases at J, with 15 bases between the two ends.

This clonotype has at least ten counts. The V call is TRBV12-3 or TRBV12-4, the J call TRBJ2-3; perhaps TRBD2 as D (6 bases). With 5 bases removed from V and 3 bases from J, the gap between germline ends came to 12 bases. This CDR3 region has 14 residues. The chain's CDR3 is CASSMSGETDTQYF. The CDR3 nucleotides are TGTGCCAGCAGTATGTCGGGGGAAACAGATACGCAGTATTTT.